This record covers a single T cell receptor (beta chain). The antigen remains undetermined. This specimen comes from a study of cytomegalovirus exposure and HLA in healthy donors. Study-wide points: By a later analysis, the bulk of CMV-associated TCR beta chains appeared HLA-restricted. HLA allele associations emerged for around 15,000 TCR beta sequences in a later analysis, at 0.05 false discovery rate.

A multiplex PCR was run with 60 Vbeta primers and 13 Jbeta primers. The data were produced by immunoSEQ multiplex PCR, yet TCRdb's version contains in-frame clones alone and is incomplete. The table shows 100,000 to 150,000 clones, with approximately 69% occurring only once. The germline V and J ends were trimmed by 6 bases and 0 bases, with 12 bases remaining between them. The CDR3 covers 15 residues. From germline, CDR1 is MDHEN and CDR2 SYDVKM. This chain uses TRBV28 with TRBJ1-5; D is ambiguous. The receptor's source is a woman aged 45-59 years in good health and CMV-seropositive. The source material was PBMCs. CDR3 protein: CASSPGGDSNQPQHF. CDR3 sequence (DNA): TGTGCCAGCAGCCCCGGAGGTGATAGCAATCAGCCCCAGCATTTT.